This T cell receptor beta chain was identified in a study of vaccination and CD4 T cells after COVID-19. Findings of the study overall: SARS-CoV-2-reactive clonotypes rose nonsignificantly, with the median going from approximately 21 to 40. Convalescent patients displayed a median approximately 90% of reactive clones emerging only post-vaccination.

Of note for this clonotype: The antigen remains unidentified.

Sequencing of the DNA from cultured CD4+ T cells was carried out with the Oncomine TCR Beta short-read assay. TCRdb re-called the PCR reads with MiXCR, one entry per CDR3 protein. The data hold nearly 20,000 distinct CDR3 sequences, with 80% observed a single time. The treatment denotes: roughly ten-day PBMC culture with coronavirus spike peptide pools or control peptides (ViraFEST assay). Millions of PBMCs went into each well for culture with approximately 10 IU/ml IL-2 and roughly 9 ug/ml peptide pools. The sample was CD4+ T cells from blood, cultured in vitro, taken after SARS-CoV-2 vaccination. This TCR was sampled from a human donor who received a COVID-19 vaccine.

As DNA, the CDR3 is TGTGCCAGCACCCCGACAGGGAGTGAAAAGACCCAGTACTTC. Its protein product is CASTPTGSEKTQYF. V usage is TRBV21-1 and J usage is TRBJ2-5; TRBD1 was called by the table and not checked on the DNA. TRBV21-1 is a pseudogene. The CDR3 sequence is 14 residues long.